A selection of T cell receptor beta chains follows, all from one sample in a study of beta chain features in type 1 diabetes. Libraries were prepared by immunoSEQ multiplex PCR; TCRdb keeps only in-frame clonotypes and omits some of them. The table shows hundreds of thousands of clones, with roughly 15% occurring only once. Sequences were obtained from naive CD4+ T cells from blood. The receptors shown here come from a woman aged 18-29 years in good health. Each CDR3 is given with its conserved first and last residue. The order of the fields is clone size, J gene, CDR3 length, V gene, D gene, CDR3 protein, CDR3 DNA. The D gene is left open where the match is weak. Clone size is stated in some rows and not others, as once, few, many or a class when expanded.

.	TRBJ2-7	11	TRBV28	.	CASMGSYEQYF	TGTGCCAGCATGGGTTCCTACGAGCAGTACTTC
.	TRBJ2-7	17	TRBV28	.	CASSPPILQGRDDEQYF	TGTGCCAGCAGTCCCCCTATCCTACAGGGCAGGGACGACGAGCAGTACTTC
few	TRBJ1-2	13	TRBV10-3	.	CAISVGADYGYTF	TGTGCCATCAGTGTCGGGGCGGACTATGGCTACACCTTC
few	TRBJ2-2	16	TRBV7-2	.	CASTSGGTTVSGELFF	TGTGCCAGCACCAGCGGCGGGACAACAGTGTCCGGGGAGCTGTTTTTT
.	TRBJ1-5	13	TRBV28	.	CASNPIGNQPQHF	TGTGCCAGCAACCCCATAGGAAATCAGCCCCAGCATTTT
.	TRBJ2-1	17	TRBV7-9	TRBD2	CASTISRTSGNYNEQFF	TGTGCCAGCACCATCTCCCGGACTAGCGGGAACTACAATGAGCAGTTCTTC
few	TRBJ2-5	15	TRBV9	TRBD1	CASSSSGQPQETQYF	TGTGCCAGCAGCTCGTCGGGACAGCCCCAAGAGACCCAGTACTTC
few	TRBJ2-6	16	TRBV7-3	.	CASSLTPHSGANVLTF	TGTGCCAGCAGCTTAACACCGCACTCTGGGGCCAACGTCCTGACTTTC
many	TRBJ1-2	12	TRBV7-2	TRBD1	CASSRDSYGYTF	TGTGCCAGCAGCAGGGACAGCTATGGCTACACCTTC
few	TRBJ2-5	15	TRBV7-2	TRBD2	CASTLTSGAGRTQYF	TGTGCCAGCACCCTTACTAGCGGGGCTGGTCGGACCCAGTACTTC
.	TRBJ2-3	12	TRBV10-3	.	CAIKDSTDTQYF	TGTGCCATCAAGGACAGCACAGATACGCAGTATTTT
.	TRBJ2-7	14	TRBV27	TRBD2	CASRGAGVSHEQYF	TGTGCCAGCAGGGGTGCGGGAGTGAGCCACGAGCAGTACTTC
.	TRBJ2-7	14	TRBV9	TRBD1	CASTKTGDSYEQYF	TGTGCCAGCACCAAGACAGGGGATTCTTACGAGCAGTACTTC
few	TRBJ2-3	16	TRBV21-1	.	CAGHLPGVASTDTQYF	TGTGCAGGACACCTTCCAGGGGTCGCGAGCACAGATACGCAGTATTTT
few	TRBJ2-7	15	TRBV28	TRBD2	CASSSPIGGNYEQYF	TGTGCCAGCAGTTCCCCGATCGGGGGGAACTACGAGCAGTACTTC
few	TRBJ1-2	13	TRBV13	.	CASSRLSNYGYTF	TGTGCCAGCAGCCGCCTCAGCAACTATGGCTACACCTTC
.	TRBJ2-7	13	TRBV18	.	CASSPGFSYEQYF	TGTGCCAGCTCACCGGGGTTTTCCTACGAGCAGTACTTC
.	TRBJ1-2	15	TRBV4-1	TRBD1	CASSQYGTANYGYTF	TGCGCCAGCAGCCAATATGGGACAGCTAACTATGGCTACACCTTC
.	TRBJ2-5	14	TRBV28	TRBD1	CASSLQGASETQYF	TGTGCCAGCAGTTTACAGGGGGCATCGGAGACCCAGTACTTC
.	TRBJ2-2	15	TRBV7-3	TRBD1	CASSLTGTVTGELFF	TGTGCCAGCAGCTTAACCGGGACAGTCACCGGGGAGCTGTTTTTT
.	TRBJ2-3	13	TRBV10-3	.	CAIGRDLLDTQYF	TGTGCCATCGGGCGGGACCTACTAGATACGCAGTATTTT
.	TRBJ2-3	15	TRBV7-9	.	CASSLGVTGSDTQYF	TGTGCCAGCAGCTTAGGGGTTACAGGGTCAGATACGCAGTATTTT
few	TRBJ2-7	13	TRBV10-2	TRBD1	CASSDRVTYEQYF	TGCGCCAGCAGCGACAGGGTTACCTACGAGCAGTACTTC
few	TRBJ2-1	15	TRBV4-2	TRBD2	CASSQDLGLVFEQFF	TGTGCCAGCAGCCAAGATCTAGGACTAGTGTTTGAGCAGTTCTTC
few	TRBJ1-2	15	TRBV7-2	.	CASSLVRGGNYGYTF	TGTGCCAGCAGCTTAGTGCGGGGAGGGAACTATGGCTACACCTTC
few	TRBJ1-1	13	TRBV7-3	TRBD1	CASSPTGDTEAFF	TGTGCCAGCAGCCCCACAGGGGACACTGAAGCTTTCTTT
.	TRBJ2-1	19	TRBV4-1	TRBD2	CASSQEITRTSGRAREQFF	TGCGCCAGCAGCCAGGAGATTACTCGGACTAGCGGGAGGGCCAGGGAGCAGTTCTTC
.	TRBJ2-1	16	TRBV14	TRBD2	CASSVAGGSSYNEQFF	TGTGCCAGCAGCGTAGCGGGAGGGAGCTCCTACAATGAGCAGTTCTTC
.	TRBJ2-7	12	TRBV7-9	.	CASSPGNYEQYF	TGTGCCAGCAGCCCCGGGAACTACGAGCAGTACTTC
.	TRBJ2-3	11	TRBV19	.	CASSTRDTQYF	TGTGCCAGTAGTACCCGAGATACGCAGTATTTT
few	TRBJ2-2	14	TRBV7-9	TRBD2	CASGVAGDAGELFF	TGTGCCAGCGGGGTAGCGGGAGATGCCGGGGAGCTGTTTTTT
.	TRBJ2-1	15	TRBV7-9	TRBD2	CASSTRLAGENEQFF	TGTGCCAGCAGCACCCGGCTGGCGGGAGAGAATGAGCAGTTCTTC
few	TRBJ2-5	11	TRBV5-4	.	CASSFRETQYF	TGTGCCAGCAGCTTCCGTGAGACCCAGTACTTC
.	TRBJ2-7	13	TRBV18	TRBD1	CASSPPGGYEQYF	TGTGCCAGCTCACCGCCAGGGGGATACGAGCAGTACTTC
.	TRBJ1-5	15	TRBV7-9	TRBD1	CASSSTGVWNQPQHF	TGTGCCAGCAGCTCGACAGGGGTTTGGAATCAGCCCCAGCATTTT
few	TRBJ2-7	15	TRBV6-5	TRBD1	CASSSVPGQGHEQYF	TGTGCCAGCAGTTCCGTCCCGGGACAGGGACACGAGCAGTACTTC
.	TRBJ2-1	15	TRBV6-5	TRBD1	CASSYSGTAYNEQFF	TGTGCCAGCAGTTACTCTGGGACAGCCTACAATGAGCAGTTCTTC
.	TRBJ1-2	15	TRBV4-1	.	CASSPEGRGYYGYTF	TGCGCCAGCAGTCCCGAGGGGAGGGGTTACTATGGCTACACCTTC
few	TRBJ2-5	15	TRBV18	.	CASSRRLDLQETQYF	TGTGCCAGCTCACGAAGACTAGACTTACAAGAGACCCAGTACTTC
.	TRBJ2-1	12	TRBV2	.	CASSGLGNEQFF	TGTGCCAGCAGTGGTCTGGGAAATGAGCAGTTCTTC
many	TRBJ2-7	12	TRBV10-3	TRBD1	CAIRGDSYEQYF	TGTGCCATCAGGGGGGACAGCTACGAGCAGTACTTC
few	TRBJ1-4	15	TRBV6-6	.	CASSYSMGWDEKLFF	TGTGCCAGCAGTTACTCGATGGGTTGGGATGAAAAACTGTTTTTT
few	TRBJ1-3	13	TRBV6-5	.	CASSYRVGNTIYF	TGTGCCAGCAGTTACAGGGTTGGAAACACCATATATTTT
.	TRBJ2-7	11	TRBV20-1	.	CSAQRGYEQYF	TGCAGTGCTCAAAGGGGGTACGAGCAGTACTTC
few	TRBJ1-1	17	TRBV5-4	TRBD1	CASSLDTPGQGNTEAFF	TGTGCCAGCAGCTTGGACACACCGGGACAGGGGAACACTGAAGCTTTCTTT
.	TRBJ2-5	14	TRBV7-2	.	CASSSGQPRETQYF	TGTGCCAGCAGCTCCGGACAGCCTCGTGAGACCCAGTACTTC
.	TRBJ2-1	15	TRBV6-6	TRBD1	CASSETGGSYNEQFF	TGTGCCAGCAGTGAGACAGGGGGAAGCTACAATGAGCAGTTCTTC
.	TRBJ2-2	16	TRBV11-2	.	CASSLWGHSNTGELFF	TGTGCCAGCAGCTTATGGGGACACTCGAACACCGGGGAGCTGTTTTTT
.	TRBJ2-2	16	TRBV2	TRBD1	CASSDLRGQNTGELFF	TGTGCCAGCAGTGATTTAAGGGGGCAAAACACCGGGGAGCTGTTTTTT
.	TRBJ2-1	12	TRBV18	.	CASSPSWNEQFF	TGTGCCAGCTCACCATCGTGGAATGAGCAGTTCTTC
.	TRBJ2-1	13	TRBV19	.	CASSKGAYNEQFF	TGTGCCAGTAGTAAAGGAGCTTACAATGAGCAGTTCTTC
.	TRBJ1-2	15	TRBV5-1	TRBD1	CASRTGTGVTYGYTF	TGCGCCAGCAGAACCGGGACAGGGGTTACCTATGGCTACACCTTC
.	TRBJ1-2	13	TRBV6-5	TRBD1	CASGTGQGIGYTF	TGTGCCAGCGGCACGGGACAGGGAATTGGCTACACCTTC
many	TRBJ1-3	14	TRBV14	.	CASSQSASGNTIYF	TGTGCCAGCAGCCAGTCGGCATCTGGAAACACCATATATTTT